Listed below are T cell receptor beta chains from one sample, sequenced in a study of shared clonotypes between healthy human individuals. Libraries were prepared by immunoSEQ multiplex PCR; TCRdb keeps only in-frame clonotypes and omits some of them. The sample includes about half a million clones, 79% seen only once; the top ten take more than 10%. Sequences were obtained from PBMCs. Receptors were obtained from a woman aged 40 to 50 in good health. Some clones in this sample may be carry-over from other donors' samples. CDR3s include the opening cysteine and the closing phenylalanine or tryptophan. The order of the fields is CDR3 protein, clone size, V gene, J gene. The listing skips clone size in some rows; elsewhere it reads once, few, many or a size class.

CDR3 protein: CASSLVVRPSSTDTQYF
clone size: NA
V gene: TRBV7-8
J gene: TRBJ2-3

CDR3 protein: CASTPGHEAFF
clone size: NA
V gene: TRBV7-9
J gene: TRBJ1-1

CDR3 protein: CAWSLQSTNEKLFF
clone size: NA
V gene: TRBV30
J gene: TRBJ1-4

CDR3 protein: CAITPYPQETQYF
clone size: NA
V gene: TRBV10-3
J gene: TRBJ2-5

CDR3 protein: CASSTRDSGKAQHF
clone size: NA
V gene: TRBV6-5
J gene: TRBJ1-5

CDR3 protein: CASAAGTGRFNEQFF
clone size: NA
V gene: TRBV6-1
J gene: TRBJ2-1

CDR3 protein: CASSLPGIGSNQPQHF
clone size: NA
V gene: TRBV28
J gene: TRBJ1-5

CDR3 protein: CASSQDRSAETQYF
clone size: NA
V gene: TRBV4-2
J gene: TRBJ2-5

CDR3 protein: CASSLRGRVPYEQYF
clone size: once
V gene: TRBV5-6
J gene: TRBJ2-7

CDR3 protein: CASTESNGPLRTDTQYF
clone size: NA
V gene: TRBV28
J gene: TRBJ2-3

CDR3 protein: CASSLGRNQPQHF
clone size: once
V gene: TRBV7-2
J gene: TRBJ1-5

CDR3 protein: CASSAHELAGGEQYF
clone size: NA
V gene: TRBV9
J gene: TRBJ2-7

CDR3 protein: CASSFQGAYEQYF
clone size: NA
V gene: TRBV10-2
J gene: TRBJ2-7

CDR3 protein: CASRGGPDGTYEQYF
clone size: once
V gene: TRBV28
J gene: TRBJ2-7

CDR3 protein: CASTPGQNTGELFF
clone size: NA
V gene: TRBV5-4
J gene: TRBJ2-2

CDR3 protein: CASSPQGGNQPQHF
clone size: few
V gene: TRBV18
J gene: TRBJ1-5

CDR3 protein: CASSVDSSNQPQHF
clone size: NA
V gene: TRBV6-1
J gene: TRBJ1-5

CDR3 protein: CAWNYGLAGETQYF
clone size: NA
V gene: TRBV30
J gene: TRBJ2-5

CDR3 protein: CASSPDRDNQPQHF
clone size: NA
V gene: TRBV18
J gene: TRBJ1-5